The clone carrying this T cell receptor beta chain has only one observation. Its antigen remains unidentified. This sample stems from a study of cytomegalovirus exposure and HLA in healthy donors. Germline CDR1 LNHNV, CDR2 YYDKDF (reference sequence). Deletions cut 0 bases from V and 13 bases from J, with 16 bases between. CDR3 length equals 15 residues. The PCR was carried out with 60 Vbeta primers and 13 Jbeta primers. The assay was immunoSEQ multiplex PCR, and TCRdb's table has in-frame clones only and misses some. The repertoire consists of 150,000 to 200,000 clones, with 60% to 80% occurring once and the leading ten covering around 0.97%. Study-wide results and limits: It was confirmed in vitro that a few of the CMV-associated chains were specific for CMV antigens. The sole available immune exposure information was CMV serostatus. Cytomegalovirus association was assigned to over 150 TCR beta chains. A prior analysis recorded that most TCR beta V segments were productive about 87% or about 30% of the time.

The genes are TRBV15 and TRBJ1-6; TRBD1 is a possible D gene (6 bases). Material: PBMCs. This TCR came from a woman aged 45 to 65 in good health and CMV-seropositive. CDR3 coding DNA: TGTGCCACCAGCAGAGATCTGGCAGGGGCTGGTCCCCTCCACTTT. Protein product: CATSRDLAGAGPLHF.